This passage covers 25 T cell receptor beta chains from one sample sequenced in a study of T cell responses to AZD1222 COVID-19 vaccine. The assay was immunoSEQ multiplex PCR, and TCRdb's table has in-frame clones only and misses some. The data contain 250,000 to 300,000 clones, 90% to 95% of them singletons. This specimen consisted of peripheral blood, obtained 28 days after the second AZD1222 dose. Receptors originate from an adult who received the AZD1222 COVID-19 vaccine.

V gene TRBV5-1 combines with J gene TRBJ1-1; perhaps TRBD1 as D (5 bases). The CDR3 runs 14 residues. V was pared by 1 base and J by 4 bases, with 11 bases between. CDR1 SGHRS and CDR2 YFSETQ come from the germline V gene. The CDR3 nucleotides read TGCGCCAGCAGCTTGCAGGGCGAAGTCACTGAAGCTTTCTTT. This translates into CASSLQGEVTEAFF.

This rearrangement joins TRBV5-4 to TRBJ1-6; D is undetermined. Germline V gene data show CDR1 as SGHNT and CDR2 as YYREEE (reference sequence). V lost 0 bases and J 10 bases, leaving 17 bases between the germline ends. The CDR3 consists of 16 residues. The CDR3 coding sequence is TGTGCCAGCAGCTTGGATGGTCCGCGCACGGGATCACCCCTCCACTTT. Protein: CASSLDGPRTGSPLHF.

The chain combines TRBV5-1 with TRBJ2-7; 7 nucleotides match TRBD1. This CDR3 is 14 amino acids long. Germline assignment: CDR1 SGHRS and CDR2 YFSETQ. After removal of 4 bases from V and 0 bases from J, the junction contained 4 bases not matched to a gene. CDR3 region: CASSPDRLSYEQYF. CDR3 DNA: TGCGCCAGCAGCCCGGACAGGCTCTCCTACGAGCAGTACTTC.

The chain combines TRBV18 with TRBJ2-1; D call uncertain. Germline V gene data show CDR1 as KGHSH and CDR2 as LQKENI. The CDR3 has 14 residues. The ends were cut back, 3 bases at V and 5 bases at J, with 11 bases in the middle. This chain's CDR3 is CASSPNIRDNEQFF. The DNA for the CDR3 is TGTGCCAGCTCACCCAACATTAGAGACAATGAGCAGTTCTTC.

The V gene is TRBV24-1, the J gene TRBJ1-2; D is undetermined. V lost 3 bases, J lost 5 bases, and 9 bases lay in between. The CDR3 extends over 13 amino acids. Germline assignment: CDR1 KGHDR and CDR2 SFDVKD. CDR3 amino acids: CATSDANFYGYTF. CDR3 nucleotides: TGTGCCACCAGTGATGCTAATTTTTATGGCTACACCTTC.

The V call is TRBV7-9, the J call TRBJ2-4, with D unclear. CDR1 and CDR2 from the germline V gene are SEHNR and FQNEAQ (reference sequence). CDR3 length equals 14 residues. Trimming pared 3 bases from V and 0 bases from J, leaving 6 bases between. The CDR3 loop is CASSFNLAKNIQYF. CDR3 bases: TGTGCCAGCAGCTTCAACCTAGCCAAAAACATTCAGTACTTC.

The genes are TRBV4-1 and TRBJ1-2, with D tentatively TRBD1 (6 bases). V lost 1 base to trimming and J lost 8 bases, with 14 bases between them. The CDR3 consists of 14 residues. Germline CDR1 and CDR2: MGHRA and YSYEKL. The CDR3 is CASSQVEGVEGYTF. DNA for the CDR3: TGCGCCAGCAGCCAAGTGGAGGGGGTGGAGGGCTACACCTTC.

V and J are TRBV4-3 and TRBJ1-6; a possible D gene is TRBD1 (6 bases). The V end was cut by 0 bases, the J end by 0 bases, with 12 bases between. Germline lookup yields CDR1 LGHNA and CDR2 YSLEER. This CDR3 has 18 amino acids. The CDR3 DNA reads TGCGCCAGCAGCCAAGAGGGGGCAGGAGGCTCCTATAATTCACCCCTCCACTTT. This translates into CASSQEGAGGSYNSPLHF.

This clone was picked up one time. The CDR3 bases are TGTGCCAGCAGTTACGTGCAGGGATACACTGAAGCTTTCTTT. Residues: CASSYVQGYTEAFF. The genes are TRBV6-6 and TRBJ1-1; maybe TRBD1 (5 bases). Germline V gene lookup returns CDR1 MNHNY and CDR2 SVGAGI (reference sequence). The CDR3 loop spans 14 amino acids. Trimming cost V 2 bases and J 3 bases, with 10 bases left between them.

The rearrangement uses TRBV5-1 and TRBJ2-5; either TRBD1 or TRBD2 may supply D (5 bases each). The length of the CDR3 is 15 residues. CDR1 and CDR2 from the germline V gene are SGHRS and YFSETQ. V was pared by 5 bases and J by 1 base, with 15 bases between. The CDR3 DNA is TGCGCCAGCAGGCGGAGGACGCAGGGCCAAGAGACCCAGTACTTC. Its protein product is CASRRRTQGQETQYF.

V and J are TRBV12-3 or TRBV12-4 and TRBJ1-1, with 9 nucleotides matching TRBD1. This CDR3 contains 12 residues. The J segment lost 5 bases and the V segment lost 8 bases, leaving 3 bases of the junction unmatched. The CDR3 DNA is TGTGCCAGCGCGACAGGGGGAACTGAAGCTTTCTTT. This sequence encodes CASATGGTEAFF.

The CDR3 coding sequence is TGTGCCAGCAGCTTTGGACAGGTCTCTAATGAAAAACTGTTTTTT. Its translation: CASSFGQVSNEKLFF. The chain couples TRBV7-2 to TRBJ1-4, with 7 bases matching TRBD1. The germline V gene has CDR1 SGHTA and CDR2 FQGNSA. J lost 3 bases, V lost 3 bases, and 4 bases had no gene match. The CDR3 runs 15 residues. The full variable domain, in which reference TRBV7-2 and TRBJ1-4 provide the parts outside the CDR3, is GAGVSQSPSNKVTEKGKDVELRCDPISGHTALYWYRQSLGQGLEFLIYFQGNSAPDKSGLPSDRFSAERTGGSVSTLTIQRTQQEDSAVYLCASSFGQVSNEKLFFGSGTQLSVL.

This clone appeared a single time. The gene calls are TRBV6-5 and TRBJ1-3; TRBD1 is a possible D gene (5 bases). Trimming took off 4 bases at V and 3 bases at J, with 13 bases between the two ends. The CDR3 is 15 amino acids. Germline values: CDR1 MNHEY, CDR2 SVGAGI. The CDR3 nucleotides are TGTGCCAGCAGTTCGGGGGGGAGCGGTGGAAACACCATATATTTT. Protein product: CASSSGGSGGNTIYF.

This clone was counted between two and nine times. The chain uses TRBV4-1 and TRBJ2-1; D is perhaps TRBD1 (6 bases). This CDR3 contains 15 residues. Trimming shortened V by 1 base and J by 5 bases, and 12 bases separated the two germline ends. The germline gives CDR1 MGHRA, CDR2 YSYEKL. DNA of the CDR3: TGCGCCAGCAGCCAAGTCTGGGGACAAAACAATGAGCAGTTCTTC. Protein sequence: CASSQVWGQNNEQFF.

This clone showed up just once. The CDR3 protein is CASSLNDSPSGNTIYF. The CDR3 bases are TGCGCCAGCAGCCTCAACGACAGCCCCTCTGGAAACACCATATATTTT. The chain carries TRBV4-1 and TRBJ1-3, with a tentative D call TRBD1 (5 bases). The germline V gene has CDR1 MGHRA and CDR2 YSYEKL. The V gene lost 4 bases and the J gene lost 0 bases, with 13 bases spanning the gap. This CDR3 is built from 16 residues.

The rearrangement uses TRBV29-1 and TRBJ2-2; 8 nucleotides agree with TRBD2. Looked up from germline, CDR1 is SQVTM and CDR2 is ANQGSEA. The CDR3 has 16 residues. Losses at the gene ends were 0 bases for V and 0 bases for J; bases not matched to a gene: 3. The DNA for the CDR3 is TGCAGCGTTGAAGATCACGGGGGGGCGAACACCGGGGAGCTGTTTTTT. Amino acids: CSVEDHGGANTGELFF.

The rearrangement links TRBV13 to TRBJ1-1; D gene uncertain. V lost 1 base and J 9 bases, leaving 3 bases between the germline ends. CDR1 is PRHDT and CDR2 is FYEKMQ in the germline V gene (reference sequence). This CDR3 spans 10 amino acids. CDR3 sequence (DNA): TGTGCCAGCAGCTTAGTACAAGCTTTCTTT. As protein: CASSLVQAFF.

A single count supports this clone. The CDR3, as DNA: TGTGCCAGCAGTGGTGAAGGTGCTGGGGCTTTCTTT. Amino acid sequence: CASSGEGAGAFF. This chain joins TRBV9 and TRBJ1-1; no firm D call. CDR3 length equals 12 residues. V was cut by 5 bases and J by 11 bases, with 16 bases left in between. Germline CDR1 reads SGDLS; CDR2 reads YYNGEE.

This sequence joins TRBV25-1 and TRBJ2-2; D is undetermined. The CDR3 consists of 13 residues. CDR1 and CDR2 from the germline V gene are MGHDK and SYGVNS. V lost 11 bases to trimming and J lost 1 base, with 11 bases between them. CDR3 in amino acids: CAVRTVNTGELFF. CDR3 DNA sequence: TGTGCCGTGCGGACGGTGAACACCGGGGAGCTGTTTTTT.

The chain couples TRBV5-1 to TRBJ1-4, with a possible D match to TRBD1 (5 bases). CDR3 size: 14 residues. Germline CDR1 is SGHRS and CDR2 is YFSETQ. Trimming pared 4 bases from V and 6 bases from J, leaving 13 bases between. The CDR3 region is CASSRGAGDEKLFF. The CDR3 coding sequence is TGCGCCAGCAGCCGAGGGGCCGGGGATGAAAAACTGTTTTTT. Full variable domain (remainder filled in from reference TRBV5-1 and TRBJ1-4): KAGVTQTPRYLIKTRGQQVTLSCSPISGHRSVSWYQQTPGQGLQFLFEYFSETQRNKGNFPGRFSGRQFSNSRSEMNVSTLELGDSALYLCASSRGAGDEKLFFGSGTQLSVL.

The rearrangement joins TRBV5-6 to TRBJ2-5; 8 nucleotides align to TRBD1. Germline V gene data show CDR1 as SGHDT and CDR2 as YYEEEE. The V and J ends lost 7 bases and 3 bases, in that order; junction bases with no gene match: 8. This CDR3 is built from 14 residues. CDR3 sequence (DNA): TGTGCCAGCCTTAGGGGACAGGAGAAAGAGACCCAGTACTTC. Encoded protein: CASLRGQEKETQYF. The variable domain in full, completed from reference TRBV5-6 and TRBJ2-5, reads DAGVTQSPTHLIKTRGQQVTLRCSPKSGHDTVSWYQQALGQGPQFIFQYYEEEERQRGNFPDRFSGHQFPNYSSELNVNALLLGDSALYLCASLRGQEKETQYFGPGTRLLVL.

This sequence joins TRBV24-1 and TRBJ1-5; 8 positions match TRBD1. Germline V lookup: CDR1 KGHDR, CDR2 SFDVKD. The CDR3 runs 15 residues. Unmatched junction bases numbered 6, after V lost 4 bases and J lost 5 bases. CDR3 region: CATSDPDRADQPQHF. The DNA for the CDR3 is TGTGCCACCAGTGACCCGGACAGGGCAGATCAGCCCCAGCATTTT.

The chain joins TRBV4-2 to TRBJ1-6; TRBD1 is a possible D gene (5 bases). This CDR3 is built from 17 residues. Germline CDR1 LGHNA, CDR2 YNFKEQ. Between the trimmed V and J ends, which lost 0 bases and 0 bases, there was a span of 9 bases. CDR3 residues: CASSQDQQGSYNSPLHF. The DNA for the CDR3 is TGTGCCAGCAGCCAAGATCAGCAGGGCTCCTATAATTCACCCCTCCACTTT.

The rearrangement joins TRBV3-1 (or the pseudogene TRBV3-2) to TRBJ2-1; 7 bases map to TRBD2. Germline V gene lookup returns CDR1 LGHDT and CDR2 YNNKEL (reference sequence). With 4 bases clipped from V and 4 bases from J, the junction kept 4 bases outside the gene matches. CDR3 size: 14 residues. CDR3 sequence reads: CASSLSGPYNEQFF. DNA of the CDR3: TGTGCCAGCAGCCTTAGCGGGCCTTACAATGAGCAGTTCTTC.

The chain employs TRBV6-1 and TRBJ1-5; possible D gene TRBD1, 5 bases. The CDR3 has 15 amino acids. Trimming pared 3 bases from V and 2 bases from J, leaving 11 bases between. Germline V gene sequence: CDR1 MNHNS, CDR2 SASEGT. As DNA, the CDR3 is TGTGCCAGCAGTGACCCCCAGGGCGGCAATCAGCCCCAGCATTTT. Translated: CASSDPQGGNQPQHF.